These 11 T cell receptor beta chains share one sample of origin, sequenced in a study of blood T cells in healthy people across ages. Then a second PCR, running about 6 to 12 cycles, was carried out with a sample-barcoded 5' primer and a J-beta primer mix. TCRdb called the 5' RACE reads again in MiXCR, with one record for every CDR3 protein. The table records some 790,000 distinct CDR3 sequences, under 30% of them present only once. The sequenced sample was blood. These receptors were collected from a woman older than 75 in good health.

This clonotype came up once. The chain employs TRBV6-6 and TRBJ2-1; the D gene is possibly TRBD1 (6 bases). This CDR3 has 16 amino acids. CDR1 and CDR2 from the germline V gene are MNHNY and SVGAGI (reference sequence). Deletions cut 3 bases from V and 4 bases from J, with 16 bases between. CDR3 amino acids: CASSYMGRGLYNEQFF. DNA for the CDR3: TGTGCCAGCAGTTATATGGGCAGGGGCTTATACAATGAGCAGTTCTTC.

The sample holds a few counts of this clonotype. In DNA, the CDR3 is TGTGCCAGCAGTCCCCAGGGACAGGGTGGTCAGCCCCAGCATTTT. This codes for CASSPQGQGGQPQHF. The chain recombines TRBV6-5 with TRBJ1-5, with TRBD1 matching 9 bases. V shed 5 bases, J shed 6 bases, and the junction held 8 bases outside the gene matches. Germline loops: CDR1 MNHEY, CDR2 SVGAGI. The CDR3 totals 15 residues.

This clonotype turned up a few times. The rearrangement joins TRBV29-1 to TRBJ1-2, with TRBD1 identical over 8 bases. Germline V gene data show CDR1 as SQVTM and CDR2 as ANQGSEA. J lost 2 bases, V lost 6 bases, and 5 bases had no gene match. CDR3 length equals 13 residues. The CDR3 here is CSVSTGANYGYTF. The DNA for the CDR3 is TGCAGCGTCTCGACAGGGGCCAACTATGGCTACACCTTC.

This clonotype was seen only a few times. The chain employs TRBV6-2 or TRBV6-3 and TRBJ2-3; D unresolved. The V end was cut by 9 bases, the J end by 7 bases, with 8 bases between. The length of the CDR3 is 10 residues. The germline V gene has CDR1 MNHEY and CDR2 SVGEGT. CDR3: CARVRNTQYF. The CDR3 region has the DNA TGTGCCAGGGTACGGAATACGCAGTATTTT.

This clonotype was seen a handful of times. This sequence joins TRBV30 and TRBJ2-7; D unclear. The CDR3 has 13 residues. Germline-derived CDR1 and CDR2 are GTSNPN and SVGIG (reference sequence). CDR3 region: CACVTAYSYEQYF. The CDR3 DNA is TGTGCGTGTGTGACCGCATACTCCTACGAGCAGTACTTC.

This clonotype was counted ten times or more. The chain has TRBV9 and TRBJ2-4; 11 bases are shared with TRBD2. The CDR3 has 17 residues. Germline V gives CDR1 SGDLS, CDR2 YYNGEE. V shed 0 bases and J 13 bases; nucleotides not matched to a gene: 15. CDR3 nucleotide sequence: TGTGCCAGCAGCGTAGGTTCCGGCGCTAGCGGGGGGAAGGAGCAGTACTTC. Translation: CASSVGSGASGGKEQYF.

At least ten counts were recorded for this clonotype. The chain links TRBV5-1 to TRBJ2-7; 10 bases fit TRBD1. The V gene end was trimmed by 3 bases and the J gene end by 7 bases; junction bases not matched to a gene: 13. The length of the CDR3 is 16 residues. Germline-derived CDR1 and CDR2 are SGHRS and YFSETQ. Written as DNA, the CDR3 is TGCGCCAGCAGCTGGGGTCGAGGGACAGGGGCGAATGAGCAGTACTTC. Protein: CASSWGRGTGANEQYF.

As concerns this clonotype: This could be a read error, since a much larger clone is one nucleotide away. V gene TRBV7-2 combines with J gene TRBJ2-5, with TRBD2 as a possible D gene (7 bases). The germline V gene has CDR1 SGHTA and CDR2 FQGNSA. The CDR3 contains 14 residues. The V and J ends lost 5 bases and 2 bases respectively, with 12 bases between them. CDR3 DNA: TGTGCCAGCAGCAGCGGGACAAGACAAGAGACCCAGTACTTC. It specifies CASSSGTRQETQYF.

In its sample, this clonotype was seen a few times. At one of its ends the junction is not consistent with the germline gene, which may arise from a read error. The chain combines TRBV12-3 or TRBV12-4 with TRBJ2-3; D might be TRBD1 or TRBD2, each matching 5 bases. CDR3 length: 14 residues. The CDR3 spells CASSFGAGTDAQYF. CDR3 nucleotides: TGTGCCAGCAGTTTTGGGGCGGGCACAGATGCGCAGTATTTT.

V is TRBV6-1 and J is TRBJ1-1, with 7 bases that match TRBD1. This CDR3 comprises 12 residues. The V gene's germline CDR1 is MNHNS and CDR2 SASEGT. The V and J ends lost 10 bases and 4 bases, in that order; junction bases with no gene match: 6. CDR3 loop: CATVQGFTEAFF. CDR3 coding DNA: TGTGCCACCGTACAGGGGTTCACTGAAGCTTTCTTT.

The V call is TRBV12-3 or TRBV12-4, the J call TRBJ2-7, with 8 nucleotides matching TRBD2. CDR3 size: 13 residues. V shed 5 bases, J shed 5 bases, and the junction held 5 bases outside the gene matches. CDR3 sequence: CASSPGTRNEQYF. The CDR3 DNA reads TGTGCCAGCAGTCCCGGGACTAGGAACGAGCAGTACTTC.